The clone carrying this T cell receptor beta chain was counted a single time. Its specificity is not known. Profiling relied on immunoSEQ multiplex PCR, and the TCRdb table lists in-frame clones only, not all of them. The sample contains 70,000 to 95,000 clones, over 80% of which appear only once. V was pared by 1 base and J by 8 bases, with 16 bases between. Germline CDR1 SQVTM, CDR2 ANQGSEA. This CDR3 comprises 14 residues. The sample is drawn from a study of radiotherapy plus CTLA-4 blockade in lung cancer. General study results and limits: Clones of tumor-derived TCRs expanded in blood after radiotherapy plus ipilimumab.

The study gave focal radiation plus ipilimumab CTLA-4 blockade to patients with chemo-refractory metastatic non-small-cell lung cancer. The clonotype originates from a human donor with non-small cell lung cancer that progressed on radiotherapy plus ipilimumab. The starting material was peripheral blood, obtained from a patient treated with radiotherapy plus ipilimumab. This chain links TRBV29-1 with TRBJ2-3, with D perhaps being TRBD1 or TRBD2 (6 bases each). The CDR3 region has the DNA TGCAGCGTTGAAGGTGGGGGGCGTGAGGGTACGCAGTATTTT. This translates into CSVEGGGREGTQYF.